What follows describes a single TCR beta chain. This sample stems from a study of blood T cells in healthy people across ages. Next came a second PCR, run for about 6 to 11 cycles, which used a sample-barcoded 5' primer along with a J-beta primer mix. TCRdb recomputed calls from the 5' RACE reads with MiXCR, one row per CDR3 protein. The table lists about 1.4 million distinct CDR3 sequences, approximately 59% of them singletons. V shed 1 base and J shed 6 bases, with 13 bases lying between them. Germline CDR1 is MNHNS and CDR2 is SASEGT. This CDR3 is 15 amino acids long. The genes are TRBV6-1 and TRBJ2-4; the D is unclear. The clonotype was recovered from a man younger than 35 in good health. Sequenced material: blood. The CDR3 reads CASSEGEGGPNIQYF. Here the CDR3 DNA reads TGTGCCAGCAGTGAAGGGGAAGGTGGCCCAAACATTCAGTACTTC.